The 22 T cell receptor beta chains below all came from one sample that was sequenced in a study of blood T cell repertoires in COVID-19. Profiled with immunoSEQ multiplex PCR; TCRdb holds only in-frame clones, not every one. The sample comprises about 110,000 clones, over 80% of which are singletons, and 4% to 4.5% rests with the top ten. Sequences were obtained from peripheral blood. These TCRs come from a woman between 70 and 85 years old with acute or convalescent COVID-19.

The chain couples TRBV4-1 to TRBJ1-3, with D perhaps matching TRBD1 (5 bases). This CDR3 is 21 amino acids long. Trimming pared 0 bases from V and 0 bases from J, leaving 24 bases between. Germline CDR1 and CDR2: MGHRA and YSYEKL. In DNA, the CDR3 is TGCGCCAGCAGCCAAGATATTTGGGCGGTCACAGGACCATACTCTGGAAACACCATATATTTT. Amino acid sequence: CASSQDIWAVTGPYSGNTIYF.

The gene calls are TRBV27 and TRBJ1-5, with D unclear. V lost 6 bases and J 1 base, leaving 13 bases between the germline ends. The V gene's germline CDR1 is MNHEY and CDR2 SMNVEV (reference sequence). The CDR3 contains 15 residues. The chain's CDR3 is CASRTNTGSNQPQHF. In DNA form, the CDR3 reads TGTGCCAGCAGGACAAATACTGGGAGCAATCAGCCCCAGCATTTT.

The V and J genes are TRBV18 and TRBJ2-4, with D maybe TRBD1 (6 bases). Germline V gives CDR1 KGHSH, CDR2 LQKENI. The CDR3 is 14 amino acids. Trimming left V 4 bases short and J 5 bases short, with 12 bases between. This CDR3 is CASSRQVRENIQYF. Here the CDR3 DNA reads TGTGCCAGCTCACGACAGGTGAGGGAAAACATTCAGTACTTC.

There are a few counts of this clone. The CDR3 DNA reads as TGTGCCAGCAGCCGAGGATTTCGGGGGGCGGAAGGCAATCAGCCCCAGCATTTT. Encoded protein: CASSRGFRGAEGNQPQHF. V gene TRBV3-1 (or the pseudogene TRBV3-2) combines with J gene TRBJ1-5, with a possible D match to TRBD1 (6 bases). The V end was cut by 4 bases, the J end by 2 bases, with 21 bases between. The CDR3 loop spans 18 amino acids. Germline V CDR1 and CDR2: LGHDT, YNNKEL (reference sequence).

The V call is TRBV11-1, the J call TRBJ2-3; D is unresolved. V was trimmed by 2 bases and J by 6 bases, leaving 15 bases between them. There are 15 residues in the CDR3. The V gene's germline CDR1 is SGHAT and CDR2 FQDESV (reference sequence). The CDR3 loop is CASSLYSSRKDTQYF. The CDR3 DNA reads as TGTGCCAGCAGCTTATACTCCTCCCGAAAGGATACGCAGTATTTT.

The chain carries TRBV11-3 and TRBJ2-7, with 8 bases lining up with TRBD2. The CDR3 extends over 17 amino acids. Germline-derived CDR1 and CDR2 are SGHNT and YENEEA. J lost 5 bases, V lost 5 bases, and 17 bases had no gene match. This CDR3 is CASSQISRRGVSHEQYV. CDR3 nucleotides: TGTGCCAGCAGCCAAATTTCCAGGCGGGGGGTCTCGCACGAGCAGTACGTC.

The chain is built from TRBV28 and TRBJ1-4, with D unclear. Germline V gene sequence: CDR1 MDHEN, CDR2 SYDVKM. The CDR3 has 14 residues. Trimming took off 2 bases at V and 2 bases at J, with 6 bases between the two ends. The CDR3 reads CASSLEGTNEKLFF. CDR3 in DNA: TGTGCCAGCAGTTTAGAGGGTACTAATGAAAAACTGTTTTTT.

In this sample, this clone turned up once. This chain uses TRBV6-5 with TRBJ1-5; TRBD1 aligns across 10 bases. V gave up 8 bases and J gave up 5 bases; unmatched junction bases: 6. Germline V CDR1 and CDR2: MNHEY, SVGAGI. This CDR3 region has 14 residues. CDR3 bases: TGTGCCAGCCGACAGGGGGCTTCGGATCAGCCCCAGCATTTT. Translating it yields CASRQGASDQPQHF.

This sequence joins TRBV11-2 and TRBJ2-1; D call uncertain. CDR3 length: 13 amino acids. Germline V lookup: CDR1 SGHAT, CDR2 FQNNGV. V lost 1 base to trimming and J lost 5 bases, with 6 bases between them. In nucleotides, the CDR3 is TGTGCCAGCAGCTTAGGGCGGCACAATGAGCAGTTCTTC. Its translation is CASSLGRHNEQFF.

The rearrangement uses TRBV19 and TRBJ2-3; the D gene is possibly TRBD2 (7 bases). Germline CDR1 LNHDA, CDR2 SQIVND (reference sequence). The CDR3 totals 19 residues. Between the trimmed V and J ends, which lost 5 bases and 4 bases, there was a span of 28 bases. CDR3 DNA sequence: TGTGCCAGTAGTGAAGGGAGGGGGGCCCCAGGCATTGGTGCAGATACGCAGTATTTT. It translates to CASSEGRGAPGIGADTQYF.

The chain is built from TRBV11-2 and TRBJ2-1; a weak D match, TRBD1 (5 bases). This CDR3 comprises 15 residues. V shed 4 bases and J shed 7 bases, with 17 bases lying between them. Germline V gene data show CDR1 as SGHAT and CDR2 as FQNNGV. CDR3 in amino acids: CASSSPSGPSNEQFF. CDR3 DNA sequence: TGTGCCAGCAGCTCCCCCTCAGGGCCGTCGAATGAGCAGTTCTTC.

This chain uses TRBV4-3 with TRBJ2-1; D is undetermined. Germline V gene sequence: CDR1 LGHNA, CDR2 YSLEER. V was pared by 3 bases and J by 0 bases, with 9 bases between. This CDR3 has 15 amino acids. CDR3 DNA: TGCGCCAGCAGCCAGACGGGTAGCTCCTACAATGAGCAGTTCTTC. This encodes CASSQTGSSYNEQFF.

The chain is built from TRBV2 and TRBJ1-1; no definite D call. Trimming left V 1 base short and J 1 base short, with 13 bases between. The V gene's germline CDR1 is SNHLY and CDR2 FYNNEI. The CDR3 runs 16 residues. CDR3 in DNA: TGTGCCAGCAGTGAAGGTATCTACGAAAGGAACACTGAAGCTTTCTTT. Translating gives CASSEGIYERNTEAFF. The variable domain in full, with the rest retrieved from reference TRBV2 and TRBJ1-1, is EPEVTQTPSHQVTQMGQEVILRCVPISNHLYFYWYRQILGQKVEFLVSFYNNEISEKSEIFDDQFSVERPDGSNFTLKIRSTKLEDSAMYFCASSEGIYERNTEAFFGQGTRLTVV.

The chain is built from TRBV21-1 and TRBJ1-2; no DNA check was done on the table's D call, TRBD1. TRBV21-1 has pseudogene status. This CDR3 comprises 14 residues. Written as DNA, the CDR3 is TGTGCCAGCAGCAAAGAGGGGCGCTGGGAAGGCTACACCTTC. Protein: CASSKEGRWEGYTF.

The chain uses TRBV19 and TRBJ1-1; D possibly corresponds to TRBD1 (5 bases). Deletions cut 7 bases from V and 4 bases from J, with 16 bases between. This CDR3 has 14 residues. Germline values: CDR1 LNHDA, CDR2 SQIVND (reference sequence). The CDR3 reads CASMNWLGLTEAFF. In DNA, the CDR3 is TGTGCCAGTATGAATTGGTTGGGGCTCACTGAAGCTTTCTTT. Using reference TRBV19 and TRBJ1-1 for the parts outside the CDR3, the full variable domain is DGGITQSPKYLFRKEGQNVTLSCEQNLNHDAMYWYRQDPGQGLRLIYYSQIVNDFQKGDIAEGYSVSREKKESFPLTVTSAQKNPTAFYLCASMNWLGLTEAFFGQGTRLTVV.

The J gene is TRBJ2-3, the V gene TRBV4-1, with unresolved D. Per the germline V gene, CDR1 is MGHRA and CDR2 is YSYEKL. The CDR3 is 15 amino acids. V lost 2 bases and J 0 bases, leaving 9 bases between the germline ends. CDR3 nucleotide sequence: TGCGCCAGCAGCCAACAGGCCCCTAGCACAGATACGCAGTATTTT. As protein: CASSQQAPSTDTQYF.

The V and J genes are TRBV11-3 and TRBJ2-1; TRBD1 aligns across 9 bases. CDR1 and CDR2 from the germline V gene are SGHNT and YENEEA. Losses at the gene ends were 5 bases for V and 7 bases for J; bases not matched to a gene: 6. The CDR3 spans 14 residues. The CDR3 here is CASSHRQGGNEQFF. The CDR3 region has the DNA TGTGCCAGCAGCCACCGACAGGGGGGTAATGAGCAGTTCTTC.

This chain uses TRBV10-2 with TRBJ1-1; a possible D gene is TRBD1 (5 bases). The CDR3 length is 15 residues. Germline CDR1 and CDR2: WSHSY and SAAADI. V was cut by 2 bases and J by 8 bases, with 18 bases left in between. The DNA for the CDR3 is TGCGCCAGCAGTGAGACAACGATGGGGCCATCAGAAGCTTTCTTT. Protein sequence: CASSETTMGPSEAFF.

The gene calls are TRBV7-2 and TRBJ1-2; possible D gene TRBD1, 6 bases. Trimming stripped 1 base from V and 7 bases from J, with 10 bases between. The CDR3 is 13 residues long. In germline, CDR1 is SGHTA, CDR2 FQGNSA. The CDR3 spells CASSLGTDPGYTF. The CDR3 DNA follows: TGTGCCAGCAGCTTAGGGACAGATCCTGGCTACACCTTC.

CDR3 nucleotide sequence: TGTGCCAGCAGTACCGTACTAGCGTCCAAAAACATTCAGTACTTC. Residues: CASSTVLASKNIQYF. V gene TRBV2 combines with J gene TRBJ2-4; 7 nucleotides line up with TRBD2. CDR3 length equals 15 residues. Germline trimming cut 5 bases from V and 2 bases from J; bases unmatched to any gene: 6. Germline assignment: CDR1 SNHLY and CDR2 FYNNEI.

V and J are TRBV6-5 and TRBJ1-2; 9 positions agree with TRBD1. Trimming at V came to 6 bases and at J to 2 bases, leaving 4 bases not matched to a gene. From germline, CDR1 is MNHEY and CDR2 SVGAGI. CDR3 length: 14 amino acids. The chain's CDR3 is CASSTGQGNYGYTF. The DNA of the CDR3 is TGTGCCAGCAGCACGGGACAGGGCAACTATGGCTACACCTTC.

The genes are TRBV2 and TRBJ2-5, with D perhaps TRBD2 (6 bases). The CDR3 contains 15 residues. From germline, CDR1 is SNHLY and CDR2 FYNNEI. Trimming removed 4 bases at V and 1 base at J, with 13 bases between. CDR3 bases: TGTGCCAGCAGTGTGGGTGGGGGGTTCCAAGAGACCCAGTACTTC. Translating it yields CASSVGGGFQETQYF.